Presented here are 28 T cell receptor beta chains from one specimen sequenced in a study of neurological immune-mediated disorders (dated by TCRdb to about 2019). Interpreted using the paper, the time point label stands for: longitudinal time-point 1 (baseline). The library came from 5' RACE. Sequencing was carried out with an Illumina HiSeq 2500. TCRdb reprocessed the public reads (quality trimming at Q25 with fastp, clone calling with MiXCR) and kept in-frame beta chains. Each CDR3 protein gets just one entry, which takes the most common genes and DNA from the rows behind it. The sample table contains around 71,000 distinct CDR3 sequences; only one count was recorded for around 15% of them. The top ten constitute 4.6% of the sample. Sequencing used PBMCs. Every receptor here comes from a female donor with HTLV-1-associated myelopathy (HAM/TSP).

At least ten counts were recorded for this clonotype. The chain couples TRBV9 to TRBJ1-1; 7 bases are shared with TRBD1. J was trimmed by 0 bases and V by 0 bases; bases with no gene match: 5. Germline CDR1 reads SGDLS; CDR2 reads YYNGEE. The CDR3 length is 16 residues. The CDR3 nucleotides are TGTGCCAGCAGCGTAGTAGAGACAGGGCTGAACACTGAAGCTTTCTTT. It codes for CASSVVETGLNTEAFF.

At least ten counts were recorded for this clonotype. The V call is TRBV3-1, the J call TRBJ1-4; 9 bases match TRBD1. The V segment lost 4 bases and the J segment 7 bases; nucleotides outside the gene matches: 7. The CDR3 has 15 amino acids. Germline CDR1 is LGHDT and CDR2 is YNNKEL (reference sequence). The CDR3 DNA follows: TGTGCCAGCAGCCGAACCGGGACAGGGTCTGAAAAACTGTTTTTT. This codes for CASSRTGTGSEKLFF.

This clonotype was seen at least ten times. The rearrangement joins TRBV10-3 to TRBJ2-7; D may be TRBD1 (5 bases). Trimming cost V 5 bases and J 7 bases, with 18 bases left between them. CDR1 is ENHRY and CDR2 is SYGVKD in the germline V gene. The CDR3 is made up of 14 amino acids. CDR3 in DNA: TGTGCCATCAGTACCCGCAGGGCGGTGAGGGAGCAGTACTTC. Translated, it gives CAISTRRAVREQYF.

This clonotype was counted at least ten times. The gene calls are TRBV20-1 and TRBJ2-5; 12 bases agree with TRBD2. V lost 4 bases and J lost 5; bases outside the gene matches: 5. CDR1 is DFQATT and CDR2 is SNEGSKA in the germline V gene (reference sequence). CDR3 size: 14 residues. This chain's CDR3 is CSAIGLAGRETQYF. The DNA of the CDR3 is TGCAGTGCTATTGGACTAGCGGGGAGGGAGACCCAGTACTTC.

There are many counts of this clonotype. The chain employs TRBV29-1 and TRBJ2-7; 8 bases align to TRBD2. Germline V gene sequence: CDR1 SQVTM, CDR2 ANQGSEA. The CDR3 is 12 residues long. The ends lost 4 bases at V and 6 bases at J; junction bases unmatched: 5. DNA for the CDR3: TGCAGCGTTGCCCCCAGCGGGGGCGAGCAGTACTTC. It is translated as CSVAPSGGEQYF.

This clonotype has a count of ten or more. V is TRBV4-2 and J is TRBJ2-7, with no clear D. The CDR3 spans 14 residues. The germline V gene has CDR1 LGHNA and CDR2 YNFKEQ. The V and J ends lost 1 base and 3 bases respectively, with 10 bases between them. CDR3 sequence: CASSQVGRGYEQYF. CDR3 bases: TGTGCCAGCAGCCAAGTAGGGCGTGGCTACGAGCAGTACTTC.

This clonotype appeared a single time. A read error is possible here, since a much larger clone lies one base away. CDR3 DNA sequence: TGTGCCAGCAGTGAAACAGGGAGCGAGGGCACTGAAGCTTTCTTT. This gives the protein CASSETGSEGTEAFF. The chain employs TRBV6-1 and TRBJ1-1, with a possible D match to TRBD1 (6 bases). V was shortened by 2 bases and J by 4 bases, with 14 bases between the two germline ends. Germline V gene data show CDR1 as MNHNS and CDR2 as SASEGT. The CDR3 totals 15 residues.

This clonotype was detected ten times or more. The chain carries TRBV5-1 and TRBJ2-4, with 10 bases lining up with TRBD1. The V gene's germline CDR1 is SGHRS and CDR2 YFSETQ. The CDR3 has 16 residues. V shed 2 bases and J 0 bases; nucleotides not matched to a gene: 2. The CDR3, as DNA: TGCGCCAGCAGCTTAGGGACAGGGGAAGCCAAAAACATTCAGTACTTC. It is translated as CASSLGTGEAKNIQYF.

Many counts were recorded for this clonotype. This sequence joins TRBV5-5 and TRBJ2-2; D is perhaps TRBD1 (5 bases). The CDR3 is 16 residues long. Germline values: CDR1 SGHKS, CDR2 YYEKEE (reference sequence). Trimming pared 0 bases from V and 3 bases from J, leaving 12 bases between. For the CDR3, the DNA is TGTGCCAGCAGCTTGGGGGCAGGGATTTACACCGGGGAGCTGTTTTTT. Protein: CASSLGAGIYTGELFF.

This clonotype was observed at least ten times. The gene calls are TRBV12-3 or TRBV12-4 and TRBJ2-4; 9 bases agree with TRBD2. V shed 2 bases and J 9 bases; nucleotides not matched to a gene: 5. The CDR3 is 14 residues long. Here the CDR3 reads CASSLSGGLGIQYF. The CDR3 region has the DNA TGTGCCAGCAGTTTAAGCGGGGGGCTGGGCATTCAGTACTTC.

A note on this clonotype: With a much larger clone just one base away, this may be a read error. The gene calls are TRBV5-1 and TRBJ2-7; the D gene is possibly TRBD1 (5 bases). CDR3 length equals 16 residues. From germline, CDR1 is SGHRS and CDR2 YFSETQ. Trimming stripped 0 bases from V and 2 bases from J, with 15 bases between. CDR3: CASSLEGNSHTYEQYF. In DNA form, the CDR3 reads TGCGCCAGCAGCTTGGAGGGGAACTCCCATACCTACGAGCAGTACTTC.

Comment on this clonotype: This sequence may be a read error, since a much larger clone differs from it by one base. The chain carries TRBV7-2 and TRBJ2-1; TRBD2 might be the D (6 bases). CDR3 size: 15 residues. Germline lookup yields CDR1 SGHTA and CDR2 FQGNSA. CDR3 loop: CAISSGTFPYNEQFF. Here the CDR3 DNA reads TGTGCCATCAGCTCAGGGACTTTCCCTTACAATGAGCAGTTCTTC.

CDR3 amino acids: CASSLDGGRYEQYF. The CDR3 coding sequence is TGCGCCAGCAGCTTGGACGGGGGTCGCTACGAGCAGTACTTC. This chain joins TRBV5-1 and TRBJ2-7; perhaps TRBD2 as D (6 bases). V was clipped by 0 bases and J by 3 bases, with 10 bases between them. The CDR3 runs to 14 residues. The germline V gene has CDR1 SGHRS and CDR2 YFSETQ.

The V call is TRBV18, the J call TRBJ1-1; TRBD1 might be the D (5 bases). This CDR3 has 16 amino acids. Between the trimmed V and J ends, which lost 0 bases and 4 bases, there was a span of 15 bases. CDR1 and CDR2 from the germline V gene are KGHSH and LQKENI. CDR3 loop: CASSPPGGDRGTEAFF. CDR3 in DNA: TGTGCCAGCTCACCACCGGGAGGGGATCGGGGCACTGAAGCTTTCTTT.

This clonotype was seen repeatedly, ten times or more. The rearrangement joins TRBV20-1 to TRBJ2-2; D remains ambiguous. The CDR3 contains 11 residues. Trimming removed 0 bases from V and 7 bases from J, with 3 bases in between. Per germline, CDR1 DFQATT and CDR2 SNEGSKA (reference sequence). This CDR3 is CSARENGELFF. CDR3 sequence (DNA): TGCAGTGCTAGAGAGAACGGGGAGCTGTTTTTT.

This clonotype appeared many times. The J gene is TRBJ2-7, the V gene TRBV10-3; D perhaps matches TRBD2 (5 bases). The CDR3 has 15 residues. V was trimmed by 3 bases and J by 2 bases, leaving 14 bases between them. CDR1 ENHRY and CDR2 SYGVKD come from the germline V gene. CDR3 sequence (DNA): TGTGCCATCAGTGACCACTCCGGGATTACCTACGAGCAGTACTTC. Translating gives CAISDHSGITYEQYF.

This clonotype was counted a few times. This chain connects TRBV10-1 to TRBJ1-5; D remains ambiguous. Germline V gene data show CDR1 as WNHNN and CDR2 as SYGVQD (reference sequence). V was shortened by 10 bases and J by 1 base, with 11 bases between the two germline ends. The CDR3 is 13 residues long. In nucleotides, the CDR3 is TGCGCCACCACCCGGGGAAGCAATCAGCCCCAGCATTTT. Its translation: CATTRGSNQPQHF.

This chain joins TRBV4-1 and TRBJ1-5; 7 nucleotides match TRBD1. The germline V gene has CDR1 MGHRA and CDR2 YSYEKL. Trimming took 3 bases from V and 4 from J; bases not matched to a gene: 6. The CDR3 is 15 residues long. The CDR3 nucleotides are TGCGCCAGCAGCCATACCGACAGGGAGAATCAGCCCCAGCATTTT. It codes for CASSHTDRENQPQHF.

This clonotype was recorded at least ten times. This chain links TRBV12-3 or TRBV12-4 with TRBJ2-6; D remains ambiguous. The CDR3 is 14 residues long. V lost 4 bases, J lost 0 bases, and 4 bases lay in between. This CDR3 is CASSSGSGANVLTF. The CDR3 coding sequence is TGTGCCAGCAGTTCAGGCTCTGGGGCCAACGTCCTGACTTTC.

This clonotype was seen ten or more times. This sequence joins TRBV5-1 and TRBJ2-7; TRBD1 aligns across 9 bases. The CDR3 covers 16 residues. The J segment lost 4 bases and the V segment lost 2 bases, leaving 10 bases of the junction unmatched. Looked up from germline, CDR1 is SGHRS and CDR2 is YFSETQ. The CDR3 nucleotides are TGCGCCAGCAGCTTTAGGGTCGACAGGGGGTCTTACGAGCAGTACTTC. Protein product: CASSFRVDRGSYEQYF.

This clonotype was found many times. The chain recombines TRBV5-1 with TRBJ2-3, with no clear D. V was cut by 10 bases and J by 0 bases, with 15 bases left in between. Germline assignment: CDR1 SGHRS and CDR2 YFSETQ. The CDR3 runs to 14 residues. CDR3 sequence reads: CASFRVPSTDTQYF. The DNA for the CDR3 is TGCGCCTCCTTTCGAGTCCCTAGCACAGATACGCAGTATTTT.

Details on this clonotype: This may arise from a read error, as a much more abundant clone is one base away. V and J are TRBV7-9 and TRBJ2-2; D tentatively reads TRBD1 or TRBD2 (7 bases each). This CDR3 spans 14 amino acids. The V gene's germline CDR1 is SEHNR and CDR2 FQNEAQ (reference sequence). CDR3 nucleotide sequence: TGTGCCAGCAGCCGGGACAGCGCGTTGCGGGAGATGTTTTTT. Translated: CASSRDSALREMFF.

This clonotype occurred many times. The CDR3 coding sequence is TGCGCCAGCAGCTTGCTAGCGGGTACTAGCACAGATACGCAGTATTTT. Protein: CASSLLAGTSTDTQYF. V gene TRBV5-1 combines with J gene TRBJ2-3; 8 bases are shared with TRBD2. Germline CDR1 reads SGHRS; CDR2 reads YFSETQ. The CDR3 is 16 amino acids. The V gene end was trimmed by 1 base and the J gene end by 0 bases; junction bases not matched to a gene: 4.

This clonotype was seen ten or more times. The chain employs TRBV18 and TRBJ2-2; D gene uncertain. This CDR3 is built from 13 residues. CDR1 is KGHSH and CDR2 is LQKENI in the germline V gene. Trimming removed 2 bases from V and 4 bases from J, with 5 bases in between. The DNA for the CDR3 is TGTGCCAGCTCACCATCTTCCACCGGGGAGCTGTTTTTT. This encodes CASSPSSTGELFF.

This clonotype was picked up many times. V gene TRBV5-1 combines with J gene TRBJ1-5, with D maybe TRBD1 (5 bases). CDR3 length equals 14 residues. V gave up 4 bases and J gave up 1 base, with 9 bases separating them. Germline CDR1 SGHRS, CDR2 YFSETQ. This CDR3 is CASSHGDSNQPQHF. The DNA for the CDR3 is TGCGCCAGCAGCCATGGGGACAGCAATCAGCCCCAGCATTTT.

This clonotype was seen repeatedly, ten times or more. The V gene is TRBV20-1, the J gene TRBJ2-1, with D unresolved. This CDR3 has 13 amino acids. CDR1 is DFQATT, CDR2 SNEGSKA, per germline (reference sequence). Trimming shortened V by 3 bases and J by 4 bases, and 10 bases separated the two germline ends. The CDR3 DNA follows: TGCAGTGCTAGGGCATCTGGTTACAATGAGCAGTTCTTC. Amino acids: CSARASGYNEQFF.

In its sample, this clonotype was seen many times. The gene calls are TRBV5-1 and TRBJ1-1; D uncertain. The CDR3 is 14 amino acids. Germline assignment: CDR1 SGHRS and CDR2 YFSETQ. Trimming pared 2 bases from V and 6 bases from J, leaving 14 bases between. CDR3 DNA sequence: TGCGCCAGCAGCTTAAGTCTCTTAGTTCCTGAAGCTTTCTTT. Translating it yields CASSLSLLVPEAFF.

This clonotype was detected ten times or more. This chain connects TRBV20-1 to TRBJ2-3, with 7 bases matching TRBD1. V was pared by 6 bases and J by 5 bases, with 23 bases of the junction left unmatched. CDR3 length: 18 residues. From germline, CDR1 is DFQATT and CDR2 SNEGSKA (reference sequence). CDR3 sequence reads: CSAIIKPGQSAAGDTQYF. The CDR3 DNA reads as TGCAGTGCCATCATTAAACCGGGACAGTCGGCGGCGGGAGATACGCAGTATTTT.